This T cell receptor beta chain was identified during a study of vaccination effects on CD4 cells after COVID-19. The overall study: With approximately 9.6 ug/ml peptides and about 9.5 IU/ml IL-2, a few million PBMC per well were cultured.

The culture ran for roughly ten days, and then CD4+ T cells were isolated. Two doses of either BNT162b2 or mRNA-1273 were given to each participant. On both days 3 and 7, half of the culture medium was replaced with IL-2 medium. The CDR3 runs to 17 residues. V gave up 0 bases and J gave up 1 base, with 13 bases separating them. Germline CDR1 LNHNV, CDR2 YYDKDF (reference sequence). This clone was seen more than once but under ten times. As yet, its antigen is unknown. Findings of the study overall: Late post-vaccination samples showed marked contraction of infection- and vaccine-induced clones.

Sequencing used immunoSEQ multiplex PCR; TCRdb keeps in-frame clones, though not all of them. Of approximately 74,000 clones listed, nearly 75% were seen once; the top ten hold about 2%. This TCR was recovered from a human donor who received a COVID-19 vaccine. The chain recombines TRBV15 with TRBJ2-1; D is perhaps TRBD2 (5 bases). This sample comprised CD4+ T cells from PBMCs cultured without peptide, obtained after COVID-19 vaccination. The CDR3 sequence is CATSRDYLRDSYNEQFF. The CDR3 DNA sequence: TGTGCCACCAGCAGAGATTACTTGAGGGATTCCTACAATGAGCAGTTCTTC.